These 4 T cell receptor beta chains were all obtained from the same sample, sequenced in a study of blood T cell repertoires in COVID-19. Generated by immunoSEQ multiplex PCR, the TCRdb table keeps only in-frame clones and is missing some. The sample has about 220,000 clones, approximately 82% seen once. Sequencing was done on a sample of peripheral blood. These receptor sequences come from a woman in her fifties or sixties with acute or convalescent COVID-19.

This sequence joins TRBV7-2 and TRBJ2-7; D is ambiguous. CDR1 is SGHTA, CDR2 FQGNSA, per germline. This CDR3 has 14 residues. The V and J ends lost 7 bases and 3 bases respectively, with 16 bases between them. CDR3 sequence reads: CASTPTRRGYEQYF. The DNA of the CDR3 is TGTGCCAGCACCCCGACCCGCCGAGGCTACGAGCAGTACTTC. Full variable domain (rest looked up from reference TRBV7-2 and TRBJ2-7): GAGVSQSPSNKVTEKGKDVELRCDPISGHTALYWYRQSLGQGLEFLIYFQGNSAPDKSGLPSDRFSAERTGGSVSTLTIQRTQQEDSAVYLCASTPTRRGYEQYFGPGTRLTVT.

The V gene is TRBV28, the J gene TRBJ1-1; 9 nucleotides align to TRBD1. Germline-derived CDR1 and CDR2 are MDHEN and SYDVKM. V trimming: 8 bases; J trimming: 11 bases; junction bases outside the gene matches: 6. The CDR3 has 11 amino acids. The CDR3 protein is CASGTGRLAFF. CDR3 bases: TGTGCCAGCGGGACAGGGCGGTTGGCTTTCTTT.

This clone was counted only a few times. The CDR3 does not end in the conserved phenylalanine or tryptophan, so this is likely a read error. It is unclear where the CDR3 begins or ends on the DNA, so no DNA is shown, and the CDR3 is as TCRdb lists it. The rearrangement joins TRBV5-4 to TRBJ1-6; TRBD1, as called in the table, went unchecked against the DNA. Per the germline V gene, CDR1 is SGHNT and CDR2 is YYREEE (reference sequence). The CDR3 is 12 amino acids in total, end residues counted. The CDR3 loop reads CASSRGRDRSPG.

The rearrangement joins TRBV29-1 to TRBJ2-4, with D possibly TRBD2 on 6 matching bases. The CDR3 extends over 18 amino acids. The V gene lost 4 bases and the J gene lost 0 bases, with 22 bases spanning the gap. CDR1 and CDR2 from the germline V gene are SQVTM and ANQGSEA. CDR3 residues: CSVAGPPGAQAAKNIQYF. The CDR3 DNA reads TGCAGCGTTGCTGGGCCTCCGGGAGCACAGGCAGCCAAAAACATTCAGTACTTC.